This TCR beta chain derives from a study of blood T cell repertoires in COVID-19. Whole-study context: There were acute and convalescent COVID-19 samples, and they came from the United States, Italy and Spain.

The CDR3 is made up of 15 amino acids. V shed 0 bases and J shed 3 bases, with 9 bases lying between them. In germline, CDR1 is SGHRS, CDR2 YFSETQ. Original processing notes: Amplifying reference gene primers gave estimates of nucleated cell counts. Only in-frame clones appear in the TCRdb table, and some are missing; sequencing was by immunoSEQ multiplex PCR. From that table come the V and J calls and clone size; the DNA was used to work out D and trimming. Of approximately 70,000 clones listed, around 76% were seen once; the top ten hold approximately 13%. The receptor was derived from a woman older than 75 with acute or convalescent COVID-19. The chain uses TRBV5-1 and TRBJ1-4; D unresolved. The sequenced sample consisted of peripheral blood. Here the CDR3 reads CASSLVGVANEKLFF. The CDR3 region has the DNA TGCGCCAGCAGCTTGGTCGGGGTGGCTAATGAAAAACTGTTTTTT.